This T cell receptor beta chain originates from a study of cytomegalovirus exposure and HLA in healthy donors. On the study more broadly: Of more than 350 genotyped donors, approximately 80% clustered with self-reported Caucasian donors.

The PCR used 60 Vbeta and 13 Jbeta primers. Clones were read by immunoSEQ multiplex PCR, and TCRdb kept only the in-frame ones, dropping some. The profile covers a few hundred thousand clones, with around 79% appearing a single time and approximately 0.22% taken by the ten largest. Sample: PBMCs. This clonotype originated in a girl aged 2-10 years in good health and CMV-seronegative.

The CDR3 coding sequence is TGTGCCAGCAGAGGGGTTGGGGAGACCCAGTACTTC. Amino acids: CASRGVGETQYF. The rearrangement joins TRBV7-9 to TRBJ2-5; weak D call: TRBD1 (5 bases). Trimming left V 6 bases short and J 5 bases short, with 10 bases between. Germline CDR1 is SEHNR and CDR2 is FQNEAQ (reference sequence). The length of the CDR3 is 12 residues. Full variable domain (remainder filled in from reference TRBV7-9 and TRBJ2-5): DTGVSQNPRHKITKRGQNVTFRCDPISEHNRLYWYRQTLGQGPEFLTYFQNEAQLEKSRLLSDRFSAERPKGSFSTLEIQRTEQGDSAMYLCASRGVGETQYFGPGTRLLVL.